The entry below describes one T cell receptor (beta chain). Its specificity is unknown. Trimming shortened V by 2 bases and J by 2 bases, and 19 bases separated the two germline ends. The CDR3 has 17 residues. Germline CDR1 SGHTA, CDR2 FQGNSA. These data come from a study of identical twins. Overall study results and limits: Potential partial confounding of zero-insertion analyses by invariant MAIT and iNKT cells was noted. A lower insertion count was a feature of abundant cord blood beta clonotypes, with no such feature in memory repertoires.

A universal primer site was incorporated via template switching, and the cDNA contained unique molecular identifiers. TCRdb re-analysed the 5' RACE reads in MiXCR, keeping a single row per CDR3 protein. The table lists approximately 600,000 distinct CDR3 sequences, roughly 9.9% of them singletons. In addition, the sample was reused for a study of yellow fever vaccine responses in identical twins.

V usage is TRBV7-2 and J usage is TRBJ2-7, with a tentative D call TRBD2 (6 bases). The sequenced sample consisted of PBMCs. This receptor was taken from a woman younger than 35 in good health. The CDR3 DNA reads TGTGCCAGCAGCTTAATTCCGGGACTGGGAATAACCTACGAGCAGTACTTC. It encodes CASSLIPGLGITYEQYF.